The TCR beta chain under discussion was sequenced for a study of T cells expressing NK-cell markers. Turning to the study itself: Underlying the TCR beta repertoires were sorted CD3+CD56+NKG2C+, CD3+CD56+NKG2C- and CD3+CD56-NKG2C+ T cells. HCMV serostatus: seven of eight sequenced donors positive, one negative.

Germline V gene lookup returns CDR1 LNHDA and CDR2 SQIVND (reference sequence). CDR3 size: 15 residues. TCRdb reprocessed the 5' RACE reads and stores each CDR3 protein as one record, lacking DNA. This sample carries approximately 460,000 distinct CDR3 sequences, with 7.3% going to the ten biggest clones. Sequenced input: blood T cells: a sorted CD56 or NKG2C T cell subset, CD4+ or CD8+ T cells, or bulk PBMC T cells (not recorded which). This rearrangement joins TRBV19 to TRBJ1-1. The receptor comes from a woman aged 18 to 75 in good health. This CDR3 reads CASIGIRGKNTEAFF.